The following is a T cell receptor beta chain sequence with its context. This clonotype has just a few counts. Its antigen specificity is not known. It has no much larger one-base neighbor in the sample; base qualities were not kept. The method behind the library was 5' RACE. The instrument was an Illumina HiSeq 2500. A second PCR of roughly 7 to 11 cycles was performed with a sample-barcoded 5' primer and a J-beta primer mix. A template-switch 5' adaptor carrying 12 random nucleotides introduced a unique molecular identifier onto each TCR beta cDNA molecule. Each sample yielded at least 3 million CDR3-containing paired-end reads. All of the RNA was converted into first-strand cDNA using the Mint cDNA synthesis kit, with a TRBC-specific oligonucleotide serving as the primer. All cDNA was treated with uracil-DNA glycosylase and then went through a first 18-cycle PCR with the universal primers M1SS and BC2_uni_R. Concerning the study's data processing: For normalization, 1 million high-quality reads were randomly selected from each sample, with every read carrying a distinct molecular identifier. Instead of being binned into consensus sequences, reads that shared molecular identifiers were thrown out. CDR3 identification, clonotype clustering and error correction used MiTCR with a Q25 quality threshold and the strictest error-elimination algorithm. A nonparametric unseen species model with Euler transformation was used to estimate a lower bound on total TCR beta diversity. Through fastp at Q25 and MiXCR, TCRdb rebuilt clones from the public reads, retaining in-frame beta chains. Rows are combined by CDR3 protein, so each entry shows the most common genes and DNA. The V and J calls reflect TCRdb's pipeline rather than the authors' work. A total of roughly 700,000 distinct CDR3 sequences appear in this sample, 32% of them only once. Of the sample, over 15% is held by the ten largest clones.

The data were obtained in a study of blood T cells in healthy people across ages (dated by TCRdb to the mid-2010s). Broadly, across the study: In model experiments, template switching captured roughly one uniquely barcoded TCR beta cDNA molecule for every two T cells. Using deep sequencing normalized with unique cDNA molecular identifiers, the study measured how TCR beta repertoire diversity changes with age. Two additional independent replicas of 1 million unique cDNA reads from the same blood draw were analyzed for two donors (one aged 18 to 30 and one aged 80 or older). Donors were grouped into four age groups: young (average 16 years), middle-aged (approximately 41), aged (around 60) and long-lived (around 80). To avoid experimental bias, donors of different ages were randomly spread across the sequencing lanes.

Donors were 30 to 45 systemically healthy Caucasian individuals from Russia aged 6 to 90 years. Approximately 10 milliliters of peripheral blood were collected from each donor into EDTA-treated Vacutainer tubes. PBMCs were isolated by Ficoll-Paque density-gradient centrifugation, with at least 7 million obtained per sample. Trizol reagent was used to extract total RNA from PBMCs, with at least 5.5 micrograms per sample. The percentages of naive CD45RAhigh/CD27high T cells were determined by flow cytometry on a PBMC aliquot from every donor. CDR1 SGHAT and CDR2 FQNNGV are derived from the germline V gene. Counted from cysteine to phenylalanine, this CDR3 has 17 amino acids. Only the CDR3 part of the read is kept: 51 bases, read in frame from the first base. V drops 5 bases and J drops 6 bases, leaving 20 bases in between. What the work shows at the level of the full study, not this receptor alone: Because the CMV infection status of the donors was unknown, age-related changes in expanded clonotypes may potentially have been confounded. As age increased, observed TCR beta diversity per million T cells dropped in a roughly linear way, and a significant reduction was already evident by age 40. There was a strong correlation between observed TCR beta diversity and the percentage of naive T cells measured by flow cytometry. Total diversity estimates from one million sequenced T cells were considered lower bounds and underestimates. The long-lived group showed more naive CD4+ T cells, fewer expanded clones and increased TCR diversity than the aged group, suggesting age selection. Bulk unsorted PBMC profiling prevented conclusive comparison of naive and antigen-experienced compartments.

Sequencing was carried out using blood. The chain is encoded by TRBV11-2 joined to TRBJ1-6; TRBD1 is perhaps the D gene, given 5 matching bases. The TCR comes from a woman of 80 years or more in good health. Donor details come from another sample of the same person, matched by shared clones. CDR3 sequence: CASSAPAGPKPNSPLHF. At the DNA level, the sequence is TGTGCCAGCAGCGCCCCGGCAGGGCCGAAACCTAATTCACCCCTCCACTTT.